This T cell receptor beta chain was observed in a study of cytomegalovirus exposure and HLA in healthy donors. On the study more broadly: There were 350 to 400 genotyped donors. Of these, roughly 80% fell in the genetic ancestry cluster associated with self-reported Caucasian donors. Whole-study results and caveats: Usually a TCR sequence was rare, but some public TCRs were found in many donors.

The table lists this clone with a few counts. Its antigen is undetermined. A multiplex PCR was run with 60 Vbeta primers and 13 Jbeta primers. The protocol was immunoSEQ multiplex PCR, while the TCRdb copy is restricted to in-frame clones and leaves out a portion. Among more than 80,000 clones listed, around four fifths were seen once. The clonotype was recovered from a female donor in good health and CMV-seropositive. The specimen was PBMCs.

For the CDR3, the DNA is TGTGCCAGCAGCCGGGACAGACCCGAAGAAAAACTGTTTTTT. Protein: CASSRDRPEEKLFF. The chain links TRBV7-9 to TRBJ1-4; 7 positions agree with TRBD1. Germline CDR1 is SEHNR and CDR2 is FQNEAQ (reference sequence). The CDR3 sequence is 14 residues long. J lost 8 bases, V lost 5 bases, and 8 bases had no gene match.